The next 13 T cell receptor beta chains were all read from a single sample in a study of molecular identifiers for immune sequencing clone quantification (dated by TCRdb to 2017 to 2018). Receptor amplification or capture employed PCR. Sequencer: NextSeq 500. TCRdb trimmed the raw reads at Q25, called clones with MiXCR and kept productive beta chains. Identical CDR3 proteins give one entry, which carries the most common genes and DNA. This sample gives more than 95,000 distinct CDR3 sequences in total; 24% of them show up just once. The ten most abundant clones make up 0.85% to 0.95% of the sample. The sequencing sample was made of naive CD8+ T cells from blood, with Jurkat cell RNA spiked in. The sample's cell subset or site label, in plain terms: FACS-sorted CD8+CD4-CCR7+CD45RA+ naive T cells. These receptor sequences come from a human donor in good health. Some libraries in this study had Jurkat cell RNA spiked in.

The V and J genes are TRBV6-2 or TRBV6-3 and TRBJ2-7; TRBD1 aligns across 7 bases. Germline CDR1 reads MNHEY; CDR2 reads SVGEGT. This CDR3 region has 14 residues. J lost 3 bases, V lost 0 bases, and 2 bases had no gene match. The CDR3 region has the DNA TGTGCCAGCAGTTACTCGAGGGGGCGCTACGAGCAGTACTTC. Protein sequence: CASSYSRGRYEQYF.

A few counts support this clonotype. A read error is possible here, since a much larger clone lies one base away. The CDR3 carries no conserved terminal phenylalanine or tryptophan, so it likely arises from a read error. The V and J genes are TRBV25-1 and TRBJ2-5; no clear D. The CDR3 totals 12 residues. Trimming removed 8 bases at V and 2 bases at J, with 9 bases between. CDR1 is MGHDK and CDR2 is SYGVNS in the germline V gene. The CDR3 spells CASGPGQETQYL. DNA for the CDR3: TGTGCCAGCGGACCCGGACAAGAGACCCAGTACCTC.

The CDR3: CASSLSRSYEQYF. CDR3 bases: TGTGCCAGCAGCTTGTCCCGCTCCTACGAGCAGTACTTC. The chain combines TRBV11-3 with TRBJ2-7; D is undetermined. This CDR3 has 13 residues. Germline V lookup: CDR1 SGHNT, CDR2 YENEEA. V dropped 3 bases and J dropped 0 bases, with 6 bases sitting between them.

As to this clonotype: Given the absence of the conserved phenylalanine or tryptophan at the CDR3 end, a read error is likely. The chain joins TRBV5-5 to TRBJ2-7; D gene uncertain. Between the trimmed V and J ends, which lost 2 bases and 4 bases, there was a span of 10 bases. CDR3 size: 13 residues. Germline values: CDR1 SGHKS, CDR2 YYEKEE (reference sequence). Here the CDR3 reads CASSLGREYEQYL. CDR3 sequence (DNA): TGTGCCAGCAGCTTAGGGCGAGAGTACGAGCAGTACCTC.

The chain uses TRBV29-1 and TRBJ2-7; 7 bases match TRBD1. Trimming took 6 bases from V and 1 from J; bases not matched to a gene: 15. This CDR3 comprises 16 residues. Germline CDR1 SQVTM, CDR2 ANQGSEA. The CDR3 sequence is CSVALFRDRGSYEQYF. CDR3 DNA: TGCAGCGTCGCCCTTTTCCGGGACAGAGGGTCCTACGAGCAGTACTTC.

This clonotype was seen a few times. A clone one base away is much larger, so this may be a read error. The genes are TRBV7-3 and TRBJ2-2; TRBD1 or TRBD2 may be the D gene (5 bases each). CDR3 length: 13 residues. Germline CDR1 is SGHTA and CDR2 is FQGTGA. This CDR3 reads CASSLDLVGEMFF. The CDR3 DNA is TGTGCCAGCAGCTTAGATTTGGTAGGGGAGATGTTTTTT.

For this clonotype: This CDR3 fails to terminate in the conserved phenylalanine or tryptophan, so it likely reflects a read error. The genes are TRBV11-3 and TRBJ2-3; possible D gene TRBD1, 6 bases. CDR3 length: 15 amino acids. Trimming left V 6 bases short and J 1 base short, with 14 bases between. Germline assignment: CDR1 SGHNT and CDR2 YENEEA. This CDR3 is CASRADRRGTDTQYS. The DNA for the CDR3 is TGTGCCAGCAGAGCTGACAGGCGCGGCACAGATACGCAGTATTCT.

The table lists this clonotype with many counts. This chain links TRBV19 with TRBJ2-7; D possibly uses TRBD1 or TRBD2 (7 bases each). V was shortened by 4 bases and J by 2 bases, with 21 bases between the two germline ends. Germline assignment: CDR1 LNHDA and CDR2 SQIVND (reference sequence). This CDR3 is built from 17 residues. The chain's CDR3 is CASSTRQGRTSPYEQYF. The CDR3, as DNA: TGTGCCAGTAGTACCCGACAGGGACGGACTAGTCCCTACGAGCAGTACTTC.

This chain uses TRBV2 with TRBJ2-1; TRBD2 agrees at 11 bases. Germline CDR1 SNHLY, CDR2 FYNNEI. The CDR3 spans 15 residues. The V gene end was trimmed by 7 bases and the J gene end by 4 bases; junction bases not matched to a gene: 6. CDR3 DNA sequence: TGTGCCAGCACGCTGGGACTAGCGGAATACAATGAGCAGTTCTTC. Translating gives CASTLGLAEYNEQFF.

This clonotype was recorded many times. In DNA form, the CDR3 reads TGTGCCAGCAGCTTAGGGACAGGGAGATACAATGAGCAGTTCTTC. Its protein product is CASSLGTGRYNEQFF. This chain links TRBV7-9 with TRBJ2-1; 8 bases are a match to TRBD1. CDR3 length: 15 amino acids. CDR1 and CDR2 from the germline V gene are SEHNR and FQNEAQ (reference sequence). V trimming: 1 base; J trimming: 4 bases; junction bases outside the gene matches: 3.

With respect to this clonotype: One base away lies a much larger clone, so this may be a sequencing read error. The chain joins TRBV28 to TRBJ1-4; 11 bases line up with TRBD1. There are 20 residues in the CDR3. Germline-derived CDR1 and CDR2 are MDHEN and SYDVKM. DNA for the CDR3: TGTGCCATCAGTATCGGACAGGGGGCAGCGTTCTCCGCAACTAATGAAAAACTGTTTTTT. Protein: CAISIGQGAAFSATNEKLFF.

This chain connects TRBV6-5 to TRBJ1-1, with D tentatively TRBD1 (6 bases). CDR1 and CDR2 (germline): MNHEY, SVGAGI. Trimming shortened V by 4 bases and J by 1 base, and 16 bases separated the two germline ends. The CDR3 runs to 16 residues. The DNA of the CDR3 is TGTGCCAGCAGTTGGGGGCAGAGCGGGCCGAACACTGAAGCTTTCTTT. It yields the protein CASSWGQSGPNTEAFF.

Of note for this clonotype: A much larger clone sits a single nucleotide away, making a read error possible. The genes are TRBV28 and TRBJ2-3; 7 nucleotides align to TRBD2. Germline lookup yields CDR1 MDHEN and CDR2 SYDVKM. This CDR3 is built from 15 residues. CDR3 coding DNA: TGTGCCGGCAGGTCAGCGGGGTACTTCACAGATACGCAGTATTTT. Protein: CAGRSAGYFTDTQYF.